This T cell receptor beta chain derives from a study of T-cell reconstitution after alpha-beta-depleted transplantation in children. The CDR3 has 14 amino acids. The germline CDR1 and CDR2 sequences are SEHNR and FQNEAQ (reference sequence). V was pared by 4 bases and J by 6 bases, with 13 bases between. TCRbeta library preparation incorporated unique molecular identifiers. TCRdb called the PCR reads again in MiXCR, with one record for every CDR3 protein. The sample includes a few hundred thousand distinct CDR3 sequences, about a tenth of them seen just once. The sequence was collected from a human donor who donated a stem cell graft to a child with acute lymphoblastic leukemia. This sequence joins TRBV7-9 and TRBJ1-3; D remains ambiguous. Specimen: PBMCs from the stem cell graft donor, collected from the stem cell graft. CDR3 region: CASSSLEGPNTIYF. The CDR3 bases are TGTGCCAGCAGCTCCCTAGAGGGTCCAAACACCATATATTTT.